Sequencing of this T cell receptor (beta chain) was carried out in a study of Graves' ophthalmopathy and Graves' hyperthyroidism. TCR beta CDR3 amplification used RNA transcripts. HTBI primers primed a first-round RT-PCR, and a second-round multiplex PCR followed. TCRdb recomputed calls from the multiplex PCR reads with MiXCR, one row per CDR3 protein. The data hold 200,000 to 250,000 distinct CDR3 sequences, with about 22% observed a single time. This clonotype appeared a single time. The CDR3 length is 13 residues. With 5 bases clipped from V and 11 bases from J, the junction kept 11 bases outside the gene matches.

The chain couples TRBV12-3 or TRBV12-4 to TRBJ1-1, with 7 bases fitting TRBD1. The sequence came from a woman in her forties or fifties with Graves' ophthalmopathy. Input material: peripheral blood. CDR3 in amino acids: CASSREQGLEAFF. DNA for the CDR3: TGTGCCAGCAGTCGCGAACAGGGGCTGGAGGCTTTCTTT.